The T cell receptor beta chain under discussion was sequenced for a study of blood T cell repertoires in COVID-19. Study information: Material from acute and convalescent COVID-19 was sourced from the United States, Italy and Spain. The analysed material was cDNA or gDNA that came from T cells, B-cell-depleted T cells, or PBMCs.

Per the authors' pipeline: Quantification of nucleated cells was approximated via reference gene primer amplification. Sequencing was performed with immunoSEQ multiplex PCR; in TCRdb, only in-frame clones are kept and a portion is missing. That table furnishes V, J and clone size, whereas the DNA furnished D and trimming. The sample consists of approximately 160,000 clones, around four fifths of them appearing once. Trimming stripped 4 bases from V and 1 base from J, with 7 bases between. Germline V CDR1 and CDR2: KGHSH, LQKENI. The CDR3 consists of 13 residues. The V and J genes are TRBV18 and TRBJ1-1; unclear D gene. What was sequenced was peripheral blood. This clonotype was sampled from a woman between 55 and 75 years old with acute or convalescent COVID-19. In DNA, the CDR3 is TGTGCCAGCTCACAATCAGAGAACACTGAAGCTTTCTTT. As protein: CASSQSENTEAFF.